The clone carrying this TCR beta chain was seen only once. This sample was included in a study of OX40 agonist ivuxolimab in advanced cancers. Study summary: Partial response was recorded in three patients: one hepatocellular carcinoma and two cutaneous melanoma cases.

Assay used: immunoSEQ multiplex PCR; TCRdb lists only in-frame clones, some missing. The data hold about 92,000 clones, with 91% observed a single time. The input for sequencing was CD4+ or CD8+ T cells sorted from blood, taken in a trial of the OX40 agonist ivuxolimab. The clonotype was recovered from an adult with an advanced solid tumor such as melanoma, head and neck, liver or kidney cancer.

The CDR3 protein is CASSPGTSSFRETQYF. DNA of the CDR3: TGTGCCAGCAGCCCAGGGACTAGTAGTTTTCGGGAGACCCAGTACTTC. The chain combines TRBV7-2 with TRBJ2-5; TRBD2 aligns across 8 bases. The trim removed 5 bases at V and 5 bases at J, leaving 13 bases unmatched. Germline V gene lookup returns CDR1 SGHTA and CDR2 FQGNSA. There are 16 residues in the CDR3.